This paragraph reports one T cell receptor (beta chain). The specificity of this receptor is unknown. No base qualities exist here, and no much larger clone lies one base off it. This sample is part of a study of long-term antiretroviral therapy in people with HIV (dated by TCRdb to between 2021 and 2023). At the level of the whole study: The earliest samples were collected approximately a decade before the 2015 WHO recommendation for immediate ART, a period when ART was typically delayed until CD4 counts fell. A retrospective serial study tested whether changes in peripheral blood TRB repertoire composition and diversity were associated with ART initiation and durable HIV suppression. A total of under 250 cryopreserved PBMC samples were contributed to the cohort by 30 adults with confirmed HIV infection, with samples collected serially over a mean of approximately six years (range 1-12). Among the 30 to 35 participants with HIV, ten to twelve were female. No cross-contamination during QIAcube processing turned up in test extractions that ran a monoclonal T-cell line alongside 25 to 35 polyclonal samples.

Sequencing of the TRB variable region was done with the immunoSEQ hsTCRB v3.0 assay at survey level resolution. TRB sequencing targeted a depth of about 35,000-50,000 T-cell genomes per sample. Pooled TRB libraries were sequenced on an Illumina MiSeq with a v3 150-cycle kit. The paper's processing steps were these. Analysis of repertoires was carried out in R inside a reproducible Nextflow workflow spanning QC, data transformation and analysis. LymphoSeq2, an R package for exploring AIRR-Seq data, was used to implement custom analyses. After excluding a handful of samples that yielded fewer than 5000 total TRB sequences, fewer than 200 HIV repertoires remained for analysis. Of the approximately 190 retained HIV repertoires, 55 to 60 were collected before and about 130 after ART initiation. Repertoires were downsampled to 5000 TRB nucleotide sequences, and summary statistics were averaged over 100 downsampling iterations. The analysis kept only TRB sequences whose CDR3 regions were at least seven amino acids long. Diversity was measured with a Shannon entropy-derived clonality score and the Gini coefficient. In the repertoire networks, any two of the top 5000 CDR3 amino acid sequences were linked whenever the two sequences differed by an edit distance of one. GLIPH2 predicted antigen specificity groups and MHC restriction for TRB CDR3 amino acid sequences. Known CMV, EBV, HIV or tissue antigen associations were flagged by matching CDR3 amino acid sequences against VDJdb and McPAS-TCR. Pre-ART, post-ART and control groups were compared with Wilcoxon signed-rank tests and Holm-Bonferroni correction. TCRdb provides this immuneACCESS table in a form limited to in-frame rearrangements. Some clones are lacking; in checked studies, under half of them reflect an unresolved V gene, and why the rest are absent is not known. V, J and clone size reflect that table, while D and trimming were determined from the DNA. The sample profile shows 20,000 to 25,000 clones; 80% to 95% of them were found once. Clones ranked in the top ten supply around 7% of the sample.

Results and caveats for the whole study, not just this receptor: The samples span the years 2004 to 2017, and the ART regimens used may be less effective than current regimens. Inferences about post-ART repertoire changes were limited because no data were available on ART adherence, viral resistance or therapy changes. Owing to limited PBMC availability, only the TCR beta chain was sequenced, without alpha chain pairing. Because cell numbers in pre-ART samples were limited, unsorted PBMC were profiled instead of sorted CD4+ and CD8+ T cells. Expanded TRB clones identified before ART initiation dominated the repertoire across all time points, though the dominance fluctuated and decreased in many PLHIV after ART. HIV repertoires had narrower CDR3 length ranges than controls, and the network structure suggested an antigen-experienced repertoire that shifted only slightly toward naive after ART. A significant increase in TRB diversity was found to be associated with ART initiation, although TRB diversity was observed to remain significantly below that of transplant donor controls even after long-term ART.

Including the terminal cysteine and phenylalanine, the CDR3 comprises 13 residues. The retained sequence is limited to the CDR3, 39 bases, with the frame set at the first base. V is clipped by 8 bases and J by 4 bases, and the sequence between their germline boundaries is 18 bases long. CDR1 and CDR2, per the germline V gene (reference sequence), are GTSNPN and SVGIG. To be included, a participant needed at least one PBMC sample from before ART initiation plus at least two post-ART samples. Treatment was received in the United States of America by all participants with HIV. Cryopreserved samples of about 0.95-10 million PBMC were thawed and washed before DNA extraction. At the time of the earliest PBMC sample for each participant with HIV, ages ranged from roughly 23 to 60 years. PBMC samples from each participant spanned 1-4 timepoints before ART initiation and 2-8 timepoints after ART initiation, with a median of 7 samples. Serial HIV viral load, CD4+ T-cell count, ART history and demographic data were obtained for every participant. A Qiagen kit on a QIAcube was used to extract genomic DNA from unsorted PBMC, with samples processed in batches of 12.

The sequence was obtained from a woman between 50 and 59 years old with HIV. Material: unsorted PBMCs, obtained 4.4 years after starting antiretroviral therapy. The sequence links TRBV30 to TRBJ2-7, with a tentative D gene TRBD1 over 6 matching bases. The CDR3 loop reads CAQRGRGVYEQYF. The sequenced DNA is TGTGCCCAAAGGGGCAGGGGAGTATACGAGCAGTACTTC.